This TCR beta chain was captured by sequencing in a study of T cells in Graves' hyperthyroidism and ophthalmopathy. Overall study context: Any treatment followed the collection of peripheral blood at initial diagnosis.

The CDR3 is 16 residues long. The trim removed 5 bases at V and 4 bases at J, leaving 10 bases unmatched. Germline V gene sequence: CDR1 PRHDT, CDR2 FYEKMQ (reference sequence). General study results and limits: Among clonotypes expanded in thyroid above 0.001, most were also found in blood. Ophthalmopathy was model-predicted a median about 7.1 months pre-onset.

This clonotype came up many times. Its target is not known. Amplified regions were TCR beta CDR3 sequences from RNA transcripts. HTBI primers were the set used in a first-round RT-PCR of the TCR CDR3. TCRdb used MiXCR to reprocess the multiplex PCR reads, holding one entry per CDR3 protein. The table shows about 600,000 distinct CDR3 sequences, with approximately 15% occurring only once. Fresh peripheral blood, 9.5 to 10 ml of it, supplied the PBMCs. This clonotype originated in a woman in her thirties or forties with Graves' ophthalmopathy. V and J are TRBV13 and TRBJ2-1; 8 nucleotides align to TRBD2. Sequencing input: blood. The CDR3 DNA reads as TGTGCCAGCAGCACGCGGGGGGATGGGCTTTACAATGAGCAGTTCTTC. Protein sequence: CASSTRGDGLYNEQFF.